A single sample gave rise to the 12 T cell receptor beta chains below, sequenced in a study of T-cell memory formation after mild COVID-19. TCRdb redid the calling of the 5' RACE reads with MiXCR, one entry per CDR3 protein. The table includes roughly 170,000 distinct CDR3 sequences, over 20% detected once. Sequenced: PBMCs or a T cell subset sorted from them (not recorded which). These receptors originate from an adult woman who had mild COVID-19 (a few samples of this study predate the infection). Cell type and time point are not known.

The chain carries TRBV15 and TRBJ1-3; D remains ambiguous. CDR3 length: 15 residues. V lost 5 bases to trimming and J lost 0 bases, with 11 bases between them. Germline loops: CDR1 LNHNV, CDR2 YYDKDF (reference sequence). CDR3 sequence: CATSPDHSSGNTIYF. The DNA for the CDR3 is TGTGCCACCAGCCCTGATCATAGCTCTGGAAACACCATATATTTT.

The chain links TRBV5-1 to TRBJ2-7, with a tentative D call TRBD1 (5 bases). The CDR3 covers 16 residues. In germline, CDR1 is SGHRS, CDR2 YFSETQ. The V end lost 2 bases, the J end lost 2 bases, and 17 bases lay between the germline ends. The DNA for the CDR3 is TGCGCCAGCAGCTTCGACCCTCAGACAGCTGCCTACGAGCAGTACTTC. It is translated as CASSFDPQTAAYEQYF.

This chain joins TRBV3-1 and TRBJ2-7; the D is unclear. The CDR3 has 16 amino acids. V lost 1 base, J lost 0 bases, and 13 bases lay in between. Germline CDR1 reads LGHDT; CDR2 reads YNNKEL (reference sequence). The CDR3 DNA reads as TGTGCCAGCAGCCAAGTCAAGGGAAGTCTCTCCTACGAGCAGTACTTC. It encodes CASSQVKGSLSYEQYF.

In this sample, this clonotype turned up a few times. The V gene is TRBV5-6, the J gene TRBJ1-2; TRBD1 might be the D (6 bases). Trimming shortened V by 1 base and J by 5 bases, and 21 bases separated the two germline ends. The germline V gene has CDR1 SGHDT and CDR2 YYEEEE. The CDR3 loop spans 17 amino acids. CDR3: CASSLSRGRYEDYGYTF. The CDR3 DNA reads TGTGCCAGCAGCTTGTCCCGGGGGCGGTACGAGGATTATGGCTACACCTTC.

There are a few counts of this clonotype. The chain has TRBV18 and TRBJ2-7; 11 nucleotides align to TRBD1. In germline, CDR1 is KGHSH, CDR2 LQKENI. V dropped 2 bases and J dropped 3; count of bases not matched to a gene: 3. The length of the CDR3 is 15 residues. CDR3 amino acids: CASSPRDRGYYEQYF. The DNA of the CDR3 is TGTGCCAGCTCACCAAGGGACAGGGGGTACTACGAGCAGTACTTC.

The rearrangement joins TRBV7-9 to TRBJ1-1, with 11 positions matching TRBD1. Losses at the gene ends were 3 bases for V and 5 bases for J; bases not matched to a gene: 2. Germline V gene lookup returns CDR1 SEHNR and CDR2 FQNEAQ (reference sequence). The CDR3 totals 14 residues. CDR3 residues: CASSFGQGATEAFF. Written as DNA, the CDR3 is TGTGCCAGCAGCTTCGGACAGGGGGCTACTGAAGCTTTCTTT.

This clonotype showed up just a few times. The chain's CDR3 is CASSQGWGGLRTGELFF. For the CDR3, the DNA is TGCGCCAGCAGCCAAGGCTGGGGCGGGTTGCGGACCGGGGAGCTGTTTTTT. The gene calls are TRBV4-3 and TRBJ2-2; D is tentatively TRBD1 or TRBD2 (5 bases each). V lost 1 base, J lost 5 bases, and 17 bases lay in between. Germline V gene lookup returns CDR1 LGHNA and CDR2 YSLEER. This CDR3 spans 17 amino acids.

V and J are TRBV7-9 and TRBJ1-1; tentative D call: TRBD1 (5 bases). Germline V CDR1 and CDR2: SEHNR, FQNEAQ (reference sequence). The ends were cut back, 5 bases at V and 5 bases at J, with 18 bases in the middle. The CDR3 has 15 amino acids. The CDR3 nucleotides read TGTGCCAGCAGCGAACTTACCCCAGGGAAGACTGAAGCTTTCTTT. Residues: CASSELTPGKTEAFF.

This chain joins TRBV15 and TRBJ1-5; 8 bases agree with TRBD1. The germline V gene has CDR1 LNHNV and CDR2 YYDKDF (reference sequence). The J segment lost 5 bases and the V segment lost 0 bases, leaving 9 bases of the junction unmatched. The CDR3 totals 17 residues. The CDR3 sequence: CATSRDFQGARDQPQHF. The CDR3 bases are TGTGCCACCAGCAGAGATTTCCAGGGGGCGCGAGATCAGCCCCAGCATTTT.

The chain employs TRBV21-1 and TRBJ2-6; the table calls TRBD1, which could not be checked here. TRBV21-1 is labeled a pseudogene. The CDR3 loop spans 17 amino acids. Here the CDR3 DNA reads TGTGCCATCATTCTCCCGGGGGGGATCTCTGGGGCCAACGTCCTGACTTTC. Protein product: CAIILPGGISGANVLTF.

The chain joins TRBV15 to TRBJ1-1, with 11 bases matching TRBD1. The V and J ends lost 3 bases and 3 bases, in that order; junction bases with no gene match: 6. This CDR3 comprises 16 residues. The germline V gene has CDR1 LNHNV and CDR2 YYDKDF (reference sequence). The DNA of the CDR3 is TGTGCCACCAGCAGGACCGGGACAGGGGGTTACACTGAAGCTTTCTTT. Its protein is CATSRTGTGGYTEAFF.

The chain uses TRBV6-2 or TRBV6-3 and TRBJ1-4, with no clear D. This CDR3 is 15 amino acids long. V was clipped by 7 bases and J by 7 bases, with 19 bases between them. Germline V CDR1 and CDR2: MNHEY, SVGEGT. CDR3 bases: TGTGCCAGCAATCCCCTGACACGCGAGACTGAAAAACTGTTTTTT. Amino acid sequence: CASNPLTRETEKLFF.